A single T cell receptor beta chain is shown here with its context. The data belong to a study of shared clonotypes between healthy human individuals. Generated by immunoSEQ multiplex PCR, the TCRdb table keeps only in-frame clones and is missing some. The sample has around 240,000 clones; just over 65% are singletons. Sequencing used memory CD4+ T cells sorted from blood. Subset: CD45RA-negative fraction. The origin of this receptor is a man younger than 45 in good health.

CDR3 DNA: TGTGCCAGCAGCTTAAGAGGAGGGAGCACAGATACGCAGTATTTT. Amino acid sequence: CASSLRGGSTDTQYF. The chain employs TRBV7-3 and TRBJ2-3; a weak D match, TRBD2 (6 bases). The V gene's germline CDR1 is SGHTA and CDR2 FQGTGA. The CDR3 covers 15 residues. V was shortened by 1 base and J by 0 bases, with 8 bases between the two germline ends.